This passage covers 15 T cell receptor beta chains from one sample sequenced in a study of blood T cells in healthy people across ages. For the second PCR, which ran for about 7 to 11 cycles, a sample-barcoded 5' primer and a J-beta primer mix were used. A single record per CDR3 protein comes from TCRdb applying MiXCR to the 5' RACE reads. The sample shows roughly 1,500,000 distinct CDR3 sequences, around 35% of them seen only once. Sequences were obtained from blood. These receptors came from a woman aged 25 to 39 in good health.

The CDR3 sequence: CSARSRGRAEAFF. Written as DNA, the CDR3 is TGCAGTGCTAGATCCCGGGGCCGCGCCGAAGCTTTCTTT. The gene calls are TRBV20-1 and TRBJ1-1, with D possibly being TRBD1 (5 bases). Trimming pared 2 bases from V and 8 bases from J, leaving 15 bases between. This CDR3 region has 13 residues. The germline CDR1 and CDR2 sequences are DFQATT and SNEGSKA (reference sequence).

This clonotype was observed a few times. The J gene is TRBJ2-5, the V gene TRBV4-1, with D tentatively TRBD2 (6 bases). Germline V CDR1 and CDR2: MGHRA, YSYEKL. The CDR3 spans 15 residues. Between the trimmed V and J ends, which lost 4 bases and 2 bases, there was a span of 14 bases. The CDR3 spells CASSPHGTAQETQYF. The CDR3, as DNA: TGCGCCAGCAGCCCCCATGGGACTGCACAAGAGACCCAGTACTTC.

V gene TRBV11-1 combines with J gene TRBJ2-2; 7 bases line up with TRBD1. The CDR3 has 15 amino acids. V lost 6 bases, J lost 6 bases, and 10 bases stayed unmatched. Germline V gene sequence: CDR1 SGHAT, CDR2 FQDESV (reference sequence). Written as DNA, the CDR3 is TGTGCCAGCAGTTCGACAGGGACCCGGGCCGGGGAGCTGTTTTTT. Amino acids: CASSSTGTRAGELFF.

This clonotype occurred a few times. The genes are TRBV3-1 and TRBJ2-5; 15 bases align to TRBD2. This CDR3 is 18 amino acids long. Germline lookup yields CDR1 LGHDT and CDR2 YNNKEL (reference sequence). The trim removed 3 bases at V and 5 bases at J, leaving 10 bases unmatched. DNA for the CDR3: TGTGCCAGCAGCCACCCCGGGACTAGCGGGGGGCGATCGGAGACCCAGTACTTC. Amino acid sequence: CASSHPGTSGGRSETQYF.

This clonotype was found a few times. V usage is TRBV7-2 and J usage is TRBJ1-1; TRBD1 is a possible D gene (5 bases). CDR3 length equals 14 residues. The V gene's germline CDR1 is SGHTA and CDR2 FQGNSA. The V gene lost 3 bases and the J gene lost 4 bases, with 12 bases spanning the gap. The CDR3 DNA reads as TGTGCCAGCAGCTTCCTGGGACTAGGCACTGAAGCTTTCTTT. Its protein is CASSFLGLGTEAFF.

This chain connects TRBV10-2 to TRBJ1-1; a weak D match, TRBD1 (5 bases). CDR1 and CDR2 from the germline V gene are WSHSY and SAAADI. The CDR3 spans 12 residues. V lost 3 bases and J 8 bases, leaving 10 bases between the germline ends. As DNA, the CDR3 is TGCGCCAGCAGTGATCCGACAGTAGAAGCTTTCTTT. It codes for CASSDPTVEAFF.

The CDR3 nucleotides are TGTGCCAGCAGGACCGTTAACTATGGCTACACCTTC. Its protein product is CASRTVNYGYTF. The chain combines TRBV6-5 with TRBJ1-2; D remains ambiguous. Germline CDR1 is MNHEY and CDR2 is SVGAGI. The CDR3 loop spans 12 amino acids. Trimming left V 6 bases short and J 1 base short, with 6 bases between.

This clonotype showed up just once. V and J are TRBV25-1 and TRBJ2-1; TRBD2 aligns across 9 bases. This CDR3 is built from 15 residues. CDR1 and CDR2 (germline): MGHDK, SYGVNS. J gave up 12 bases and V 4 bases, and 13 bases lay outside the gene matches. This CDR3 is CASSGSLAGLDVQFF. The CDR3 bases are TGTGCCAGCAGTGGAAGTCTAGCGGGGCTGGATGTGCAGTTCTTC.

The V and J genes are TRBV5-1 and TRBJ2-7, with no clear D. The CDR3 runs 14 residues. Trimming took 7 bases from V and 0 from J, leaving 14 bases between them. Per the germline V gene, CDR1 is SGHRS and CDR2 is YFSETQ. CDR3 bases: TGCGCCAGCTCGACCGCCTCGAGCTCCTACGAGCAGTACTTC. Translating gives CASSTASSSYEQYF. Filled out from reference TRBV5-1 and TRBJ2-7, the complete variable domain reads KAGVTQTPRYLIKTRGQQVTLSCSPISGHRSVSWYQQTPGQGLQFLFEYFSETQRNKGNFPGRFSGRQFSNSRSEMNVSTLELGDSALYLCASSTASSSYEQYFGPGTRLTVT.

This clonotype was found many times. The genes are TRBV4-2 and TRBJ2-7; the D is unclear. The CDR3 spans 15 residues. Trimming took off 0 bases at V and 2 bases at J, with 11 bases between the two ends. Germline V gene data show CDR1 as LGHNA and CDR2 as YNFKEQ. The CDR3 protein is CASSQEALVAYEQYF. The CDR3 bases are TGTGCCAGCAGCCAAGAAGCCCTGGTGGCCTACGAGCAGTACTTC.

The CDR3 sequence: CASSPRTGISSYNEQFF. The CDR3 DNA is TGTGCCAGCTCACCAAGGACCGGGATTAGCTCCTACAATGAGCAGTTCTTC. The J gene is TRBJ2-1, the V gene TRBV18; tentatively, D is TRBD2 (5 bases). CDR3 size: 17 residues. Germline values: CDR1 KGHSH, CDR2 LQKENI. The ends were cut back, 2 bases at V and 0 bases at J, with 14 bases in the middle.

This clonotype appeared a few times. The chain uses TRBV5-1 and TRBJ1-1, with 8 bases aligning to TRBD1. Germline assignment: CDR1 SGHRS and CDR2 YFSETQ. The CDR3 contains 16 residues. Trimming removed 1 base from V and 1 base from J; junction bases left unmatched: 6. The CDR3 sequence is CASSLRQGFTNTEAFF. The CDR3 DNA follows: TGCGCCAGCAGCTTGCGACAGGGGTTTACGAACACTGAAGCTTTCTTT.

The chain couples TRBV28 to TRBJ1-2, with TRBD1 matching over 8 bases. The CDR3 spans 14 residues. After removal of 3 bases from V and 4 bases from J, the junction contained 4 bases not matched to a gene. The germline gives CDR1 MDHEN, CDR2 SYDVKM. The CDR3: CASSFQGASYGYTF. The CDR3 bases are TGTGCCAGCAGTTTTCAGGGGGCGAGCTATGGCTACACCTTC.

The V and J genes are TRBV7-9 and TRBJ1-2; 7 nucleotides line up with TRBD1. Germline values: CDR1 SEHNR, CDR2 FQNEAQ (reference sequence). Trimming cost V 6 bases and J 2 bases; bases outside gene matches: 6. There are 14 residues in the CDR3. The CDR3 here is CASSSRDRNYGYTF. CDR3 DNA sequence: TGTGCCAGCAGTTCCCGGGACAGAAACTATGGCTACACCTTC. The full variable domain, rest sourced from reference TRBV7-9 and TRBJ1-2, is DTGVSQNPRHKITKRGQNVTFRCDPISEHNRLYWYRQTLGQGPEFLTYFQNEAQLEKSRLLSDRFSAERPKGSFSTLEIQRTEQGDSAMYLCASSSRDRNYGYTFGSGTRLTVV.

This sequence joins TRBV4-1 and TRBJ1-6; D is possibly TRBD1 (5 bases). Germline V lookup: CDR1 MGHRA, CDR2 YSYEKL. V lost 0 bases to trimming and J lost 8 bases, with 11 bases between them. The CDR3 covers 15 residues. The CDR3 spells CASSQDLRGDSPLHF. The CDR3 DNA reads as TGCGCCAGCAGCCAAGATCTTAGAGGGGATTCACCCCTCCACTTT.